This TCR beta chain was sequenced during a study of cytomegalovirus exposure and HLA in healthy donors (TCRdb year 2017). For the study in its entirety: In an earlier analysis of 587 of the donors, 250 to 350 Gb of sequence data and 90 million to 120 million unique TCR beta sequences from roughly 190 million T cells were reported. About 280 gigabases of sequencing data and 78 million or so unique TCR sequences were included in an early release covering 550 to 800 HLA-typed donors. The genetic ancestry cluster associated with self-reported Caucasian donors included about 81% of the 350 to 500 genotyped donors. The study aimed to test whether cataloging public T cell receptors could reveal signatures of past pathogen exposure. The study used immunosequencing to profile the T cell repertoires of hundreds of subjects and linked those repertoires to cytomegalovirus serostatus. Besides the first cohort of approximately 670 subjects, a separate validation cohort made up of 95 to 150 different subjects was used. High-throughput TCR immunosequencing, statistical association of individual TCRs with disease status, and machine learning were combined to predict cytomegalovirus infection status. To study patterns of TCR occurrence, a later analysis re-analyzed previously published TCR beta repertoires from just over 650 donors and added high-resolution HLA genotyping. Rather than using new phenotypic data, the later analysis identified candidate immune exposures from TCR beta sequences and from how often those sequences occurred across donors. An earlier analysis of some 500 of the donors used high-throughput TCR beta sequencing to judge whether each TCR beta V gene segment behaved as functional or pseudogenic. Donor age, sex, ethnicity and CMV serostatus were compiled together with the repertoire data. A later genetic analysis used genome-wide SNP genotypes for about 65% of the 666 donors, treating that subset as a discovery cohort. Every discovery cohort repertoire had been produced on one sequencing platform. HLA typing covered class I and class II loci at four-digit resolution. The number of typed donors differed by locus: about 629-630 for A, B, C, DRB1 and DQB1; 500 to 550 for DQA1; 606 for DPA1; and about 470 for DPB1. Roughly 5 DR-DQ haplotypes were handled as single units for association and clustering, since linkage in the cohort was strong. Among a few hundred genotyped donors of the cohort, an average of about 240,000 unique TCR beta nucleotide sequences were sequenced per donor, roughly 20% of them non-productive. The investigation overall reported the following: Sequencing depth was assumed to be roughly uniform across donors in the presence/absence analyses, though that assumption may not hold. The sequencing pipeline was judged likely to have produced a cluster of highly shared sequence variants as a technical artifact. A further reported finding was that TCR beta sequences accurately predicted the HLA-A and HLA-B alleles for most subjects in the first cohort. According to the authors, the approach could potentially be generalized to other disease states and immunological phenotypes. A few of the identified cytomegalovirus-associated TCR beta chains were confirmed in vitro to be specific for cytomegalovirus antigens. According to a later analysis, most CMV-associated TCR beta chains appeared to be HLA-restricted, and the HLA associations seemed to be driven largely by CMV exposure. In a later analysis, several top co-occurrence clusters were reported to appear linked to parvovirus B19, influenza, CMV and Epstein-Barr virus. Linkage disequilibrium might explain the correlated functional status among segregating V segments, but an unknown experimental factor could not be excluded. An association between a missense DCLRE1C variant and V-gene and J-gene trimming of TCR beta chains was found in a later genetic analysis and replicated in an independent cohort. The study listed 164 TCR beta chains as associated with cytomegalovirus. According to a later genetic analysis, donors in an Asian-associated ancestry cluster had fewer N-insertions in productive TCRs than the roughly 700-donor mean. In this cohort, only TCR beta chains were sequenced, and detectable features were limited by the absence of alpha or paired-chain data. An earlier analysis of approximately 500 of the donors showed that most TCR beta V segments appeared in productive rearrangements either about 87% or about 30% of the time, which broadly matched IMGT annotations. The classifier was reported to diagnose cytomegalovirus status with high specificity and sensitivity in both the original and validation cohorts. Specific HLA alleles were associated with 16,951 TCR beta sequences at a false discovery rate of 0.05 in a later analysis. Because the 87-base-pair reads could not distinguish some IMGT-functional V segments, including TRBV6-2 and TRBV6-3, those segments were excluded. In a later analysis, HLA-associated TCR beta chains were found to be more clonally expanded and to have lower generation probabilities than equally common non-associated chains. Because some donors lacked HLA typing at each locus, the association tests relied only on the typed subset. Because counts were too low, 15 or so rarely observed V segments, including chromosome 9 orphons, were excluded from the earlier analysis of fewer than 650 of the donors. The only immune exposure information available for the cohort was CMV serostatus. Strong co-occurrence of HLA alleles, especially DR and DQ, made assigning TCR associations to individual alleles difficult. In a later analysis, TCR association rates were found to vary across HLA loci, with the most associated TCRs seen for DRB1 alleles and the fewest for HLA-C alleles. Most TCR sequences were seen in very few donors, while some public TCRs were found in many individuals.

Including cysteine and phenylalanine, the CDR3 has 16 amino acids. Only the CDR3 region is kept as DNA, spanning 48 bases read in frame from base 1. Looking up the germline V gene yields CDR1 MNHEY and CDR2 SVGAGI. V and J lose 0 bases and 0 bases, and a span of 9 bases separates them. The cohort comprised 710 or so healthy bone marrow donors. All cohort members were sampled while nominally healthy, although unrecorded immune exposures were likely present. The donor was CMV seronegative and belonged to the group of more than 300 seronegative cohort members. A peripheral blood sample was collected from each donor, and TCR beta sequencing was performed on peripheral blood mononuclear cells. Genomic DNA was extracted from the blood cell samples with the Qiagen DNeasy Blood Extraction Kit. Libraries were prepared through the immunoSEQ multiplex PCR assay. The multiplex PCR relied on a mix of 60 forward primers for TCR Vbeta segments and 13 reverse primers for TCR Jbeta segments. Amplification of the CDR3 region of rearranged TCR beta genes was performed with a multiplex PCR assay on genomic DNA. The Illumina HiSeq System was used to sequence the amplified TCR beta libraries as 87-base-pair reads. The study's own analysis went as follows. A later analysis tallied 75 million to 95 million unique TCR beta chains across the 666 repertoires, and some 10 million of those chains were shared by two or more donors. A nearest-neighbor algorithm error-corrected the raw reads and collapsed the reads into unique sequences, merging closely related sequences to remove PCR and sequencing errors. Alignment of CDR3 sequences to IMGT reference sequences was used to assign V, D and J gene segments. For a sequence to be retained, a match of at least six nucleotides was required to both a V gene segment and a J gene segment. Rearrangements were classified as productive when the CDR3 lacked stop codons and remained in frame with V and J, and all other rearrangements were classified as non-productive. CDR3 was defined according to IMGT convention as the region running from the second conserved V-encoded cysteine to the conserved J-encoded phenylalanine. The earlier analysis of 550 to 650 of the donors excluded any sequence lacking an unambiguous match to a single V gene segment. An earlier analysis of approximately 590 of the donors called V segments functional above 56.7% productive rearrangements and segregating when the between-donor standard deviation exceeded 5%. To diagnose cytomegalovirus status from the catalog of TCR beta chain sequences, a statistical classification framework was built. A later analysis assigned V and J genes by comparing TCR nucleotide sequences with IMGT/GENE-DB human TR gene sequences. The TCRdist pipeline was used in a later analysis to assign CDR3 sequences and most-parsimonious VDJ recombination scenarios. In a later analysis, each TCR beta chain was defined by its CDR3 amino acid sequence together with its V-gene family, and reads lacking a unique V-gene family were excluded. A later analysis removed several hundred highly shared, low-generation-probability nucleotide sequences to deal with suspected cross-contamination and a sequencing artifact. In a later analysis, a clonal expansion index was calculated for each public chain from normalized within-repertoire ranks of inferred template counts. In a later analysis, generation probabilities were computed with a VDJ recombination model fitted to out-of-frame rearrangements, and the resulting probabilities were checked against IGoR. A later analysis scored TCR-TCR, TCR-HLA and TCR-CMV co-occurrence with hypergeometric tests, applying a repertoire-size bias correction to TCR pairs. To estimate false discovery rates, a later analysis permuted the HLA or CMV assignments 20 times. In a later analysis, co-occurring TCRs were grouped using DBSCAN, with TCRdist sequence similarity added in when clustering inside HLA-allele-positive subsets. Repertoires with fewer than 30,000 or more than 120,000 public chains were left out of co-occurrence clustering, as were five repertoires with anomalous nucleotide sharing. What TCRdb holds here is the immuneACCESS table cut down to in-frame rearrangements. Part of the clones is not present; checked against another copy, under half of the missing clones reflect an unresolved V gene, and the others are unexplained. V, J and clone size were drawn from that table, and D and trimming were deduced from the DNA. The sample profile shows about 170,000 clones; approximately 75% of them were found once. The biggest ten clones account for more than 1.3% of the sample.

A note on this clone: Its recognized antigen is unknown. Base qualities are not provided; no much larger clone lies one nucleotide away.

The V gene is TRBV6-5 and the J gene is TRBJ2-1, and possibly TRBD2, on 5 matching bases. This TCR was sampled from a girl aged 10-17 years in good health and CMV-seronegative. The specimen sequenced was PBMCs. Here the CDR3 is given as CASSYSYTSSYNEQFF. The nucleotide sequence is TGTGCCAGCAGTTACTCGTATACTAGCTCCTACAATGAGCAGTTCTTC.